In its sample, the clone carrying this T cell receptor (beta chain) was seen many times. Each CDR3 protein is one row after TCRdb ran MiXCR on the PCR reads. There are roughly 10,000 distinct CDR3 sequences in the sample; about 46% occur only once, and less than 11% lies in the top ten. This sample was taken from a study of immune characterization of retroperitoneal liposarcoma. There are 15 residues in the CDR3. V lost 5 bases, J lost 3 bases, and 7 bases stayed unmatched. Germline loops: CDR1 MNHNS, CDR2 SASEGT. The source is a female donor with retroperitoneal liposarcoma. This chain connects TRBV6-1 to TRBJ2-7; the match to TRBD2 covers 10 bases. Sequencing input: tumor tissue. Here the CDR3 reads CASSHQTSGYYEQYF. The CDR3 coding sequence is TGTGCCAGCAGTCACCAGACTAGCGGGTACTACGAGCAGTACTTC.